A selection of T cell receptor beta chains follows, all from one sample in a study of Ad26.COV2.S vaccination and SARS-CoV-2 variants. Clones were read by immunoSEQ multiplex PCR, and TCRdb kept only the in-frame ones, dropping some. The sample has about 280,000 clones; 87% are singletons. The sample here was peripheral blood, taken in a trial of Ad26.COV2.S vaccine versus placebo. These receptor sequences come from a person aged 18-65 years who received the Ad26.COV2.S COVID-19 vaccine or a placebo. The CDR3 runs from the conserved cysteine through the conserved F or W. D genes are given only for firm matches. The listing skips clone size in some rows; elsewhere it reads once, few, many or a size class.

>TRBV11-2|TRBJ1-1|NA|NA
TGTGCCAGCAGCCCCCTTACTGAAGCTTTCTTT
CASSPLTEAFF
>TRBV6-5|TRBJ1-5|NA|TRBD1
TGTGCCAGCACCGAGGACAGGAATCAGCCCCAGCATTTT
CASTEDRNQPQHF
>TRBV20-1|TRBJ1-2|NA|NA
TGCAGTGCTAGTTATTGGGTCGGTAACTATGGCTACACCTTC
CSASYWVGNYGYTF
>TRBV30|TRBJ2-4|NA|NA
TGTGCCTGGAGTGTGAGGGGTGCCCAAAACATTCAGTACTTC
CAWSVRGAQNIQYF
>TRBV15|TRBJ1-4|NA|TRBD1
TGTGCCACCAGCTCTGGCGCTAGGACAGGGGCCGAAAAACTGTTTTTT
CATSSGARTGAEKLFF
>TRBV6-1|TRBJ2-3|NA|TRBD2
TGTGCCAGCAGTGGAGGGACTAGCGGGAGGATCGCAGATACGCAGTATTTT
CASSGGTSGRIADTQYF
>TRBV10-2|TRBJ2-3|NA|NA
TGCGCCAGCAACCGAGGGTCCACAGATACGCAGTATTTT
CASNRGSTDTQYF
>TRBV5-1|TRBJ2-2|NA|TRBD1
TGCGCCAGCGCTCAACAGGGGGCCAGCACCGGGGAGCTGTTTTTT
CASAQQGASTGELFF
>TRBV29-1|TRBJ2-5|NA|NA
TGCAGCGTTGAAGAAGAGGGACCGGGGCAAGAGACCCAGTACTTC
CSVEEEGPGQETQYF
>TRBV7-9|TRBJ1-4|NA|NA
TGTGCCAGCAGCTGGCAGGGCTCCGAAAAACTGTTTTTT
CASSWQGSEKLFF
>TRBV20-1|TRBJ2-7|once|NA
TGCAGTGCTAGTTATGGGGCGCTTTACGAGCAGTACTTC
CSASYGALYEQYF
>TRBV18|TRBJ2-1|NA|NA
TGTGCCAGCTCACCAGGGCAGAACAATGAGCAGTTCTTC
CASSPGQNNEQFF
>TRBV18|TRBJ1-2|NA|NA
TGTGCCAGCTCACCTCAGGATCAGGGTGGCTACACCTTC
CASSPQDQGGYTF
>TRBV18|TRBJ1-1|NA|NA
TGTGCCAGCTCACCAAACATCCGGACAACCAACACTGAAGCTTTCTTT
CASSPNIRTTNTEAFF